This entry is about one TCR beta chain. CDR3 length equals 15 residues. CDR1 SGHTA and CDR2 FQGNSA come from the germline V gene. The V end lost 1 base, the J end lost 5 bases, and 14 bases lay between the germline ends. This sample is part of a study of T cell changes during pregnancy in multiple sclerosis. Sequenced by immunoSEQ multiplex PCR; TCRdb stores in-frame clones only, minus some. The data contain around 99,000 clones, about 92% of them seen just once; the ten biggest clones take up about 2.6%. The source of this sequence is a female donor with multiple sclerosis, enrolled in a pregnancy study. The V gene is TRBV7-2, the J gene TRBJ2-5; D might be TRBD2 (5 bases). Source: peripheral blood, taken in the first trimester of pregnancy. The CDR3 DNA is TGTGCCAGCAGCTTAGTGAGGGTGCCTACGGAGACCCAGTACTTC. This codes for CASSLVRVPTETQYF. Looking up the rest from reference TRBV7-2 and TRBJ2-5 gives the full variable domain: GAGVSQSPSNKVTEKGKDVELRCDPISGHTALYWYRQSLGQGLEFLIYFQGNSAPDKSGLPSDRFSAERTGGSVSTLTIQRTQQEDSAVYLCASSLVRVPTETQYFGPGTRLLVL.